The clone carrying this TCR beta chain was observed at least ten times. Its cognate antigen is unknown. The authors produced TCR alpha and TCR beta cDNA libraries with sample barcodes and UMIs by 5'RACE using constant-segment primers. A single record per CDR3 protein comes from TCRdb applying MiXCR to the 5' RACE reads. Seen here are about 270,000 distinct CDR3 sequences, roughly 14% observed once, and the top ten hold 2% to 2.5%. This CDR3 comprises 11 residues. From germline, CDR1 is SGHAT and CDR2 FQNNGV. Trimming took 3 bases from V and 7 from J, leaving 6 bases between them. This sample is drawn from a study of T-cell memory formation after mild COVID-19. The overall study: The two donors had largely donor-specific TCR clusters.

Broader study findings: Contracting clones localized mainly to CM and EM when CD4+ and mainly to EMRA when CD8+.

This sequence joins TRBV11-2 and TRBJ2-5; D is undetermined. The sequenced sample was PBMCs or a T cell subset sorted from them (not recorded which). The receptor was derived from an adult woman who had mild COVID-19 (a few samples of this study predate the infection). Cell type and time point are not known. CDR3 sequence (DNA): TGTGCCAGCAGCTTCTCGTGGACCCAGTACTTC. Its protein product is CASSFSWTQYF.